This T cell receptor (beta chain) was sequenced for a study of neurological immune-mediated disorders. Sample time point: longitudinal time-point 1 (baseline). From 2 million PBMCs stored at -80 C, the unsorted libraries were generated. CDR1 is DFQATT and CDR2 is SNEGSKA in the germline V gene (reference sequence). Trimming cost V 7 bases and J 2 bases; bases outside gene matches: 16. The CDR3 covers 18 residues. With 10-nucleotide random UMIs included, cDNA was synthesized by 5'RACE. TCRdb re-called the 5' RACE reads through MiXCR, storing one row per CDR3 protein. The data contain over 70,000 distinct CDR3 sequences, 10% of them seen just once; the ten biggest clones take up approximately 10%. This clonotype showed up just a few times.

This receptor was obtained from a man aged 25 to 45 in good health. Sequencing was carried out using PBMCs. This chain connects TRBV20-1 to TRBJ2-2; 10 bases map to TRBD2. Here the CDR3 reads CSVAKREGPPSNTGELFF. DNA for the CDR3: TGCAGTGTCGCGAAGCGGGAGGGCCCTCCCTCAAACACCGGGGAGCTGTTTTTT.